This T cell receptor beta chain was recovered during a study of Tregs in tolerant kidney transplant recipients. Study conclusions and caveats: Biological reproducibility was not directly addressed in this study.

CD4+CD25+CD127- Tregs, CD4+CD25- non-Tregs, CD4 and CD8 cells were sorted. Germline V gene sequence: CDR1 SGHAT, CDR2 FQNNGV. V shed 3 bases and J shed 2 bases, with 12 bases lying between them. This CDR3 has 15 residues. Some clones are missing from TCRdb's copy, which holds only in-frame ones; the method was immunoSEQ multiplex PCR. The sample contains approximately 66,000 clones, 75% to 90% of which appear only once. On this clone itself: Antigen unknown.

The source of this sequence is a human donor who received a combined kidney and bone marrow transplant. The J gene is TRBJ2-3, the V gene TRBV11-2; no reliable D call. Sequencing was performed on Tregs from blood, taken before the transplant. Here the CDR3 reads CASSLAGPPTDTQYF. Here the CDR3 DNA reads TGTGCCAGCAGCTTGGCAGGCCCTCCCACAGATACGCAGTATTTT.